This passage covers 32 T cell receptor beta chains from one sample sequenced in a study of beta chain features in type 1 diabetes (dated by TCRdb to about 2018). General conclusions and limits of the study: Type 1 diabetes patients showed a moderate but significant shortening of TCRB CDR3 length in all four CD4+ subsets.

Libraries were constructed by the immunoSEQ multiplex PCR assay. The entire amount of isolated RNA was reverse transcribed using the High Capacity cDNA Reverse Transcription Kit, so the sequenced TCRB transcripts were expressed ones. Not all clones reach the TCRdb copy of this immuneACCESS table, which keeps in-frame sequences only. Checked studies attribute under half of the gap to unresolved V genes and leave the rest unexplained. The sample profile shows 500,000 to 850,000 clones; over 13% of them were found once. Of the sample, just under 0.04% is held by the ten largest clones. The antigens for these receptors are not known. Material for sequencing was naive CD4+ T cells from blood. The cell subset or site label of this sample denotes: true naive CD4+ T cells. These TCRs come from a man aged 18 to 35 with type 1 diabetes.

This clone occurred a few times. This rearrangement joins TRBV7-9 to TRBJ2-2; TRBD2 agrees at 12 bases. CDR3 length: 16 amino acids. The J segment lost 5 bases and the V segment lost 5 bases, leaving 6 bases of the junction unmatched. CDR1 is SEHNR, CDR2 FQNEAQ, per germline (reference sequence). The CDR3, as DNA: TGTGCCAGCAGCAACGCAGGACTAGCGGGAACCGGGGAGCTGTTTTTT. It specifies CASSNAGLAGTGELFF.

V is TRBV5-6 and J is TRBJ2-1, with 8 bases identical to TRBD2. V gave up 4 bases and J gave up 5 bases; unmatched junction bases: 5. CDR3 size: 14 residues. Germline CDR1 SGHDT, CDR2 YYEEEE. CDR3 amino acids: CASSPTGGNNEQFF. In DNA form, the CDR3 reads TGTGCCAGCAGCCCGACGGGAGGGAACAATGAGCAGTTCTTC.

CDR3 loop: CASSYSGLAESYEQYF. The CDR3 DNA reads TGTGCCAGCAGTTACTCCGGACTAGCGGAGTCCTACGAGCAGTACTTC. This chain joins TRBV6-5 and TRBJ2-7; 10 nucleotides match TRBD2. Germline lookup yields CDR1 MNHEY and CDR2 SVGAGI. The CDR3 consists of 16 residues. The V gene end was trimmed by 0 bases and the J gene end by 1 base; junction bases not matched to a gene: 3.

This clone was observed a handful of times. This CDR3 is CASSSLGDTGELFF. In DNA, the CDR3 is TGTGCCAGCAGCTCCCTGGGGGACACCGGGGAGCTGTTTTTT. The rearrangement links TRBV11-2 to TRBJ2-2; the D call may be TRBD1 or TRBD2 (5 bases each). From germline, CDR1 is SGHAT and CDR2 FQNNGV. The CDR3 is made up of 14 amino acids. V was pared by 4 bases and J by 3 bases, with 9 bases between.

On this clone: Other DNA sequences in this specimen translate into the identical CDR3. The gene calls are TRBV7-2 and TRBJ2-2; D gene ambiguous. Germline V lookup: CDR1 SGHTA, CDR2 FQGNSA. The V end was cut by 3 bases, the J end by 5 bases, with 1 base between. CDR3 length: 11 amino acids. CDR3 in DNA: TGTGCCAGCAGCTTGACCGGGGAGCTGTTTTTT. Protein product: CASSLTGELFF.

The chain joins TRBV19 to TRBJ1-5; D uncertain. This CDR3 has 14 residues. Germline CDR1 and CDR2: LNHDA and SQIVND (reference sequence). V dropped 8 bases and J dropped 0 bases, with 11 bases sitting between them. The CDR3, as DNA: TGTGCCAGTTCGAGGGAGTTTAGCAATCAGCCCCAGCATTTT. Protein product: CASSREFSNQPQHF.

The chain recombines TRBV9 with TRBJ2-1; possible D gene TRBD2, 6 bases. The V and J ends lost 2 bases and 9 bases respectively, with 9 bases between them. The CDR3 is 12 residues long. Germline V gives CDR1 SGDLS, CDR2 YYNGEE. The CDR3 is CASSVTEGEQFF. The CDR3 nucleotides read TGTGCCAGCAGCGTTACGGAGGGTGAGCAGTTCTTC.

This clone appeared a few times. The chain joins TRBV30 to TRBJ2-1, with D possibly called TRBD1 or TRBD2 (5 bases each). V shed 0 bases and J shed 15 bases, with 18 bases lying between them. Germline V CDR1 and CDR2: GTSNPN, SVGIG (reference sequence). The CDR3 is made up of 13 amino acids. The CDR3, as DNA: TGTGCCTGGAGTGTACTTGGGGACCCAAGGCGGTTCTTC. It codes for CAWSVLGDPRRFF.

The chain couples TRBV30 to TRBJ2-3; no definite D call. The germline CDR1 and CDR2 sequences are GTSNPN and SVGIG (reference sequence). The CDR3 loop spans 13 amino acids. Trimming shortened V by 0 bases and J by 9 bases, and 13 bases separated the two germline ends. The CDR3 nucleotides are TGTGCCTGGAGTGTTGACTCACCCGGGACGCAGTATTTT. Its protein product is CAWSVDSPGTQYF. Looking up the rest from reference TRBV30 and TRBJ2-3 gives the full variable domain: SQTIHQWPATLVQPVGSPLSLECTVEGTSNPNLYWYRQAAGRGLQLLFYSVGIGQISSEVPQNLSASRPQDRQFILSSKKLLLSDSGFYLCAWSVDSPGTQYFGPGTRLTVL.

The CDR3 sequence: CASSLSSGPYEQYF. CDR3 nucleotides: TGTGCCAGCAGCTTATCCTCGGGCCCCTACGAGCAGTACTTC. This chain joins TRBV7-3 and TRBJ2-7; D is undetermined. Germline-derived CDR1 and CDR2 are SGHTA and FQGTGA. V lost 2 bases, J lost 2 bases, and 10 bases lay in between. The CDR3 contains 14 residues.

For this clone: The junction differs from germline at one of its ends, possibly a read error. The genes are TRBV2 and TRBJ2-7, with D perhaps given as TRBD1 or TRBD2 (7 bases each). Germline CDR1 SNHLY, CDR2 FYNNEI. The CDR3 covers 13 residues. The CDR3, as DNA: TGTGCCAGCAGCGAAGGGAGGGGGCCCGAGCAGTACTTC. This gives the protein CASSEGRGPEQYF.

This clone was seen a few times. The CDR3 region is CSVGHSQEKLFF. Here the CDR3 DNA reads TGCAGCGTTGGACATTCCCAAGAAAAACTGTTTTTT. The chain carries TRBV29-1 and TRBJ1-4; D is unclear. Germline values: CDR1 SQVTM, CDR2 ANQGSEA. V lost 4 bases to trimming and J lost 8 bases, with 11 bases between them. The CDR3 extends over 12 amino acids.

This clone has more than one count but fewer than ten. The rearrangement uses TRBV4-3 and TRBJ2-1; the match to TRBD2 covers 9 bases. There are 17 residues in the CDR3. From germline, CDR1 is LGHNA and CDR2 YSLEER. Losses at the gene ends were 3 bases for V and 3 bases for J; bases not matched to a gene: 9. The CDR3 DNA reads TGCGCCAGCAGCCAGGGCATAGCGGGGGCCCACTACAATGAGCAGTTCTTC. It encodes CASSQGIAGAHYNEQFF.

The V gene is TRBV29-1, the J gene TRBJ1-1; D is unclear. In germline, CDR1 is SQVTM, CDR2 ANQGSEA. CDR3 length equals 13 residues. V was trimmed by 2 bases and J by 1 base, leaving 8 bases between them. The CDR3: CSVESPRNTEAFF. The CDR3 region has the DNA TGCAGCGTTGAATCCCCGCGGAACACTGAAGCTTTCTTT.

This rearrangement joins TRBV5-1 to TRBJ2-6; D might be TRBD2 (5 bases). Germline loops: CDR1 SGHRS, CDR2 YFSETQ. The CDR3 length is 17 residues. V gave up 1 base and J gave up 2 bases, with 13 bases separating them. For the CDR3, the DNA is TGCGCCAGCAGCTTGTTCGGGGTAGCACCTGGGGCCAACGTCCTGACTTTC. The encoded protein is CASSLFGVAPGANVLTF. Drawing the rest from reference TRBV5-1 and TRBJ2-6, the complete variable domain is KAGVTQTPRYLIKTRGQQVTLSCSPISGHRSVSWYQQTPGQGLQFLFEYFSETQRNKGNFPGRFSGRQFSNSRSEMNVSTLELGDSALYLCASSLFGVAPGANVLTFGAGSRLTVL.

This clone has a handful of counts. At the DNA level, this CDR3 is encoded by other sequences in the same sample as well. The chain has TRBV9 and TRBJ2-1, with D possibly matching TRBD2 (5 bases). Germline-derived CDR1 and CDR2 are SGDLS and YYNGEE. The CDR3 is made up of 15 amino acids. The ends were cut back, 0 bases at V and 0 bases at J, with 7 bases in the middle. For the CDR3, the DNA is TGTGCCAGCAGCGTAGACGCGGGCTCCTACAATGAGCAGTTCTTC. Translation: CASSVDAGSYNEQFF.

This sequence joins TRBV5-1 and TRBJ2-7; 8 bases are a match to TRBD1. The CDR3 runs 17 residues. With 1 base clipped from V and 4 bases from J, the junction kept 13 bases outside the gene matches. Germline CDR1 SGHRS, CDR2 YFSETQ. The CDR3 coding sequence is TGCGCCAGCAGCTTGCGACGGTATACAGGGGGAGTTTACGAGCAGTACTTC. Encoded protein: CASSLRRYTGGVYEQYF. Filled out from reference TRBV5-1 and TRBJ2-7, the complete variable domain reads KAGVTQTPRYLIKTRGQQVTLSCSPISGHRSVSWYQQTPGQGLQFLFEYFSETQRNKGNFPGRFSGRQFSNSRSEMNVSTLELGDSALYLCASSLRRYTGGVYEQYFGPGTRLTVT.

This clone was picked up a small number of times. The V and J genes are TRBV7-6 and TRBJ1-4; D is perhaps TRBD1 (5 bases). This CDR3 is 16 amino acids long. Trimming removed 5 bases at V and 0 bases at J, with 13 bases between. CDR1 SGHVS and CDR2 FNYEAQ come from the germline V gene. This chain's CDR3 is CASSPFPTATNEKLFF. Here the CDR3 DNA reads TGTGCCAGCAGCCCGTTCCCGACAGCAACTAATGAAAAACTGTTTTTT.

This clone has only a few counts. This sequence joins TRBV7-9 and TRBJ2-1; 9 bases align to TRBD2. The CDR3 has 16 amino acids. Germline assignment: CDR1 SEHNR and CDR2 FQNEAQ (reference sequence). J gave up 4 bases and V 1 base, and 5 bases lay outside the gene matches. CDR3 coding DNA: TGTGCCAGCAGCTTAGTTCTTAGCGGGGGATACAATGAGCAGTTCTTC. This encodes CASSLVLSGGYNEQFF.

The rearrangement links TRBV7-9 to TRBJ2-3; the D gene is possibly TRBD2 (5 bases). This CDR3 contains 13 residues. Trimming cost V 5 bases and J 8 bases, with 14 bases left between them. CDR1 and CDR2 from the germline V gene are SEHNR and FQNEAQ (reference sequence). Written as DNA, the CDR3 is TGTGCCAGCAGCGACTGGGAGCTGGGTACGCAGTATTTT. Translation gives CASSDWELGTQYF.

The V call is TRBV7-3, the J call TRBJ2-2, with D tentatively TRBD1 or TRBD2 (5 bases each). V lost 4 bases to trimming and J lost 6 bases, with 15 bases between them. Germline values: CDR1 SGHTA, CDR2 FQGTGA. The CDR3 is 15 amino acids. Here the CDR3 DNA reads TGTGCCAGCAGCTACCGAGAGCAGGGACCCGGGGAGCTGTTTTTT. It is translated as CASSYREQGPGELFF.

This clone was counted between two and nine times. This rearrangement joins TRBV30 to TRBJ2-2; D might be TRBD1 or TRBD2, each matching 5 bases. The length of the CDR3 is 15 residues. With 5 bases removed from V and 5 bases from J, the gap between germline ends came to 18 bases. Germline lookup yields CDR1 GTSNPN and CDR2 SVGIG (reference sequence). The CDR3 DNA follows: TGTGCCTGGTCTGGTCCGGGGACCTTTACCGGGGAGCTGTTTTTT. This codes for CAWSGPGTFTGELFF.

This clone was seen a few times. This chain connects TRBV7-9 to TRBJ1-2, with 7 bases aligning to TRBD1. The germline V gene has CDR1 SEHNR and CDR2 FQNEAQ (reference sequence). V was pared by 2 bases and J by 0 bases, with 6 bases of the junction left unmatched. CDR3 length: 16 amino acids. The CDR3 bases are TGTGCCAGCAGCTTACCCGGGACAGCCACTAACTATGGCTACACCTTC. Its protein is CASSLPGTATNYGYTF.

The gene calls are TRBV6-5 and TRBJ2-7; D is unclear. Trimming cost V 8 bases and J 7 bases, with 24 bases left between them. The germline gives CDR1 MNHEY, CDR2 SVGAGI. The CDR3 is 15 residues long. CDR3 loop: CASVDARLTGTEQYF. Written as DNA, the CDR3 is TGTGCCAGCGTAGACGCCAGACTGACGGGTACGGAGCAGTACTTC.

This clone was counted only a few times. This rearrangement joins TRBV20-1 to TRBJ1-2, with D unresolved. This CDR3 is 11 amino acids long. Between the trimmed V and J ends, which lost 4 bases and 8 bases, there was a span of 11 bases. The germline V gene encodes CDR1 DFQATT and CDR2 SNEGSKA (reference sequence). The CDR3 DNA sequence: TGCAGTGCTACTAACCCGGGGGGCTACACCTTC. It codes for CSATNPGGYTF.

The V and J genes are TRBV16 and TRBJ2-5; the D gene is possibly TRBD1 (6 bases). Trimming shortened V by 0 bases and J by 5 bases, and 13 bases separated the two germline ends. The CDR3 covers 15 residues. Germline-derived CDR1 and CDR2 are KGHSY and FQNENV. DNA for the CDR3: TGTGCCAGCAGCCAATCGCATGGGGGCAGGGAGACCCAGTACTTC. Encoded protein: CASSQSHGGRETQYF.

The sample holds a few counts of this clone. The genes are TRBV9 and TRBJ2-7, with D possibly being TRBD2 (5 bases). There are 13 residues in the CDR3. The V end lost 0 bases, the J end lost 6 bases, and 10 bases lay between the germline ends. The germline gives CDR1 SGDLS, CDR2 YYNGEE. DNA for the CDR3: TGTGCCAGCAGCGTAGACTCCAGCGGCGAGCAGTACTTC. Protein product: CASSVDSSGEQYF.

This clone showed up just a few times. The J gene is TRBJ2-7, the V gene TRBV4-2, with TRBD2 matching over 9 bases. The CDR3 loop spans 17 amino acids. The ends lost 4 bases at V and 7 bases at J; junction bases unmatched: 17. Germline V gene lookup returns CDR1 LGHNA and CDR2 YNFKEQ. Here the CDR3 reads CASSPPEGGGALEEQYF. For the CDR3, the DNA is TGTGCCAGCAGCCCCCCGGAGGGCGGGGGGGCATTAGAGGAGCAGTACTTC.

The chain has TRBV19 and TRBJ2-1; D gene unclear. Trimming removed 0 bases at V and 0 bases at J, with 9 bases between. Germline V gene lookup returns CDR1 LNHDA and CDR2 SQIVND (reference sequence). The CDR3 spans 16 residues. The CDR3 loop reads CASSIDGGSSYNEQFF. CDR3 in DNA: TGTGCCAGTAGTATAGACGGCGGCAGCTCCTACAATGAGCAGTTCTTC. Full variable domain (missing parts from reference TRBV19 and TRBJ2-1): DGGITQSPKYLFRKEGQNVTLSCEQNLNHDAMYWYRQDPGQGLRLIYYSQIVNDFQKGDIAEGYSVSREKKESFPLTVTSAQKNPTAFYLCASSIDGGSSYNEQFFGPGTRLTVL.

The chain recombines TRBV7-2 with TRBJ2-4; tentatively, D is TRBD1 (6 bases). Germline CDR1 reads SGHTA; CDR2 reads FQGNSA. This CDR3 comprises 14 residues. The V and J ends lost 5 bases and 4 bases respectively, with 12 bases between them. CDR3 amino acids: CASSPNREKNIQYF. Here the CDR3 DNA reads TGTGCCAGCAGCCCCAACAGGGAAAAAAACATTCAGTACTTC.

The genes are TRBV4-1 and TRBJ2-2; possible D gene TRBD1, 6 bases. The CDR3 spans 17 residues. Germline lookup yields CDR1 MGHRA and CDR2 YSYEKL. Trimming took 0 bases from V and 1 from J, leaving 12 bases between them. Here the CDR3 DNA reads TGCGCCAGCAGCCAAGAGTTTTGGACAGAGAACACCGGGGAGCTGTTTTTT. Protein product: CASSQEFWTENTGELFF.

This clone was counted only a few times. The chain uses TRBV30 and TRBJ2-1; D call uncertain. V gave up 0 bases and J gave up 3 bases, with 9 bases separating them. Germline assignment: CDR1 GTSNPN and CDR2 SVGIG (reference sequence). There are 14 residues in the CDR3. DNA of the CDR3: TGTGCCTGGAGTGTCTGGGCAGACTACAATGAGCAGTTCTTC. Translation: CAWSVWADYNEQFF.